This record covers a single T cell receptor beta chain. This entry comes from a study of blood T cell repertoires in COVID-19. In the study overall: Nucleic acid was either cDNA or gDNA, and it came from T cells, B-cell-depleted T cells, or PBMCs.

The table came from immunoSEQ multiplex PCR; TCRdb's copy has only in-frame clones and leaves some out. The repertoire holds around 130,000 clones, with 90% as singletons. This receptor was taken from a man aged 60-69 years with COVID-19, enrolled during active disease. What was sequenced was peripheral blood.

CDR3 DNA: TGTGCCAGCAGCTTAAGACTAGCGGGACTCCAAGAGACCCAGTACTTC. This translates into CASSLRLAGLQETQYF. V is TRBV7-2 and J is TRBJ2-5; 11 positions match TRBD2. CDR3 length equals 16 residues. Germline V gives CDR1 SGHTA, CDR2 FQGNSA. Losses at the gene ends were 2 bases for V and 1 base for J; bases not matched to a gene: 3. Together with reference TRBV7-2 and TRBJ2-5, the CDR3 gives the full variable domain: GAGVSQSPSNKVTEKGKDVELRCDPISGHTALYWYRQSLGQGLEFLIYFQGNSAPDKSGLPSDRFSAERTGGSVSTLTIQRTQQEDSAVYLCASSLRLAGLQETQYFGPGTRLLVL.